This T cell receptor beta chain was recorded in a study of blood T cell repertoires in COVID-19. In the study overall: Spain, Italy and the United States supplied samples that represented acute and convalescent COVID-19. From T cells, B-cell-depleted T cells, or PBMCs came the material, which was cDNA or gDNA.

As processed by the authors: Reference gene primer amplification gave estimated nucleated cell counts. Produced via immunoSEQ multiplex PCR; TCRdb's table is partial and in-frame only. That table is the source of V, J and clone size, and D and trimming were worked out from the DNA. Of some 200,000 clones in the sample, roughly 84% were seen once. The CDR3 is 14 amino acids. Germline V gives CDR1 MDHEN, CDR2 SYDVKM. After removal of 5 bases from V and 4 bases from J, the junction contained 7 bases not matched to a gene. V and J are TRBV28 and TRBJ1-2, with TRBD1 identical over 7 bases. The material sequenced was peripheral blood. The TCR was taken from a woman aged 60-70 years with acute or convalescent COVID-19. In nucleotides, the CDR3 is TGTGCCAGCAGTCCTATGGGACAGCCCTATGGCTACACCTTC. This translates into CASSPMGQPYGYTF.